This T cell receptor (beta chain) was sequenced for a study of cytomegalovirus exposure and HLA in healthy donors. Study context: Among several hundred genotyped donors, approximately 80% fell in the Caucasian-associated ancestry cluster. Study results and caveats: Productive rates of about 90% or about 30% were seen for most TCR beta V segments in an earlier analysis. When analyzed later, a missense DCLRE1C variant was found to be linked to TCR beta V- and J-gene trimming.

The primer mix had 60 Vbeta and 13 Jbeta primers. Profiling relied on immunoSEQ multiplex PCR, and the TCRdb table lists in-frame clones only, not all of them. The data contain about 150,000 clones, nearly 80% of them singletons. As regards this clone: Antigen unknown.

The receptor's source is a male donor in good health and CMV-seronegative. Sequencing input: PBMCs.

The CDR3 DNA reads TGTGCCACCCACCGGGACTTCGCCTACGAGCAGTACTTC. It yields the protein CATHRDFAYEQYF. This sequence joins TRBV10-3 and TRBJ2-7; weak D call: TRBD2 (6 bases). CDR1 is ENHRY and CDR2 is SYGVKD in the germline V gene. V was pared by 10 bases and J by 2 bases, with 15 bases between. This CDR3 region has 13 residues.